These 14 T cell receptor beta chains share one sample of origin, sequenced in a study of CD8 T cells in Susac syndrome (dated by TCRdb to the late 2010s). Preparation of the library involved the immunoSEQ multiplex PCR assay. RNA was extracted using the RNeasy kit, and roughly 0.5 to 1 ug of the RNA was reverse transcribed with random hexamers. Using fastp at Q25 and MiXCR, TCRdb reprocessed the public reads and kept productive beta chains. Every distinct CDR3 protein forms one entry, paired with its most common genes and DNA. The sample data list 210,000 or so distinct CDR3 sequences, and approximately 90% of these were observed just once. The ten largest clones capture around 0.13% of the sample. Sequenced input: CD8+ T cells from PBMCs. These receptors were obtained from a human donor with multiple sclerosis.

This sequence joins TRBV30 and TRBJ1-5; D remains unclear. Germline-derived CDR1 and CDR2 are GTSNPN and SVGIG (reference sequence). V shed 2 bases and J shed 0 bases, with 5 bases lying between them. The CDR3 is 13 amino acids. DNA of the CDR3: TGTGCCTGGAGTCCCAATAGCAATCAGCCCCAGCATTTT. This gives the protein CAWSPNSNQPQHF. Together with reference TRBV30 and TRBJ1-5, the CDR3 gives the full variable domain: SQTIHQWPATLVQPVGSPLSLECTVEGTSNPNLYWYRQAAGRGLQLLFYSVGIGQISSEVPQNLSASRPQDRQFILSSKKLLLSDSGFYLCAWSPNSNQPQHFGDGTRLSIL.

This sequence joins TRBV5-5 and TRBJ2-3; D is unclear. V was pared by 0 bases and J by 5 bases, with 7 bases between. CDR3 size: 13 residues. The germline CDR1 and CDR2 sequences are SGHKS and YYEKEE (reference sequence). The CDR3 loop is CASSLGTGDTQYF. In nucleotides, the CDR3 is TGTGCCAGCAGCTTGGGGACCGGAGATACGCAGTATTTT.

This chain uses TRBV13 with TRBJ2-5; D may match TRBD1 or TRBD2 (5 bases each). The CDR3 sequence is 15 residues long. Germline assignment: CDR1 PRHDT and CDR2 FYEKMQ (reference sequence). The ends were cut back, 0 bases at V and 3 bases at J, with 11 bases in the middle. The CDR3 loop is CASSLGGVREETQYF. The CDR3 bases are TGTGCCAGCAGCTTAGGGGGGGTGCGAGAAGAGACCCAGTACTTC.

The chain couples TRBV10-3 to TRBJ2-7; TRBD2 aligns across 12 bases. Trimming cost V 10 bases and J 0 bases; bases outside gene matches: 1. CDR3 length: 13 residues. CDR1 is ENHRY and CDR2 is SYGVKD in the germline V gene. Written as DNA, the CDR3 is TGTGCCACGGGACTAGCGGGCTCCTACGAGCAGTACTTC. This encodes CATGLAGSYEQYF.

This chain uses TRBV9 with TRBJ1-1, with 7 bases lining up with TRBD1. V was pared by 2 bases and J by 4 bases, with 11 bases of the junction left unmatched. The CDR3 length is 16 residues. The germline gives CDR1 SGDLS, CDR2 YYNGEE. The CDR3 loop reads CASSVGDSWGGTEAFF. The CDR3 region has the DNA TGTGCCAGCAGCGTTGGGGACAGCTGGGGCGGCACTGAAGCTTTCTTT.

J is TRBJ2-5 and V is TRBV28; the D is unclear. Between the trimmed V and J ends, which lost 4 bases and 2 bases, there was a span of 11 bases. Germline CDR1 is MDHEN and CDR2 is SYDVKM. The CDR3 covers 14 residues. The CDR3 sequence: CASSSRTAQETQYF. CDR3 coding DNA: TGTGCCAGCAGTTCCCGGACGGCACAAGAGACCCAGTACTTC.

The chain couples TRBV20-1 to TRBJ2-5, with D perhaps TRBD2 (6 bases). V was pared by 1 base and J by 4 bases, with 19 bases between. The CDR3 length is 16 residues. Per the germline V gene, CDR1 is DFQATT and CDR2 is SNEGSKA (reference sequence). CDR3 residues: CSARVYFGGSVETQYF. CDR3 sequence (DNA): TGCAGTGCTAGAGTCTATTTTGGGGGGAGCGTAGAGACCCAGTACTTC.

The chain uses TRBV12-3 or TRBV12-4 and TRBJ2-5; D is unresolved. The CDR3 is 16 residues long. The germline V and J ends were trimmed by 2 bases and 5 bases, with 18 bases remaining between them. DNA for the CDR3: TGTGCCAGCAGTTTAAAAGGGCCTGAGCCCCGGGAGACCCAGTACTTC. Residues: CASSLKGPEPRETQYF.

V gene TRBV27 combines with J gene TRBJ1-2; the D gene is possibly TRBD1 (6 bases). V was pared by 10 bases and J by 4 bases, with 22 bases between. Per germline, CDR1 MNHEY and CDR2 SMNVEV (reference sequence). The CDR3 contains 15 residues. Here the CDR3 DNA reads TGTGCCACCCGGGAGGAGGGGGAGGGGTTCTATGGCTACACCTTC. Translation gives CATREEGEGFYGYTF.

V is TRBV24-1 and J is TRBJ1-2, with D unresolved. There are 18 residues in the CDR3. Germline V gene lookup returns CDR1 KGHDR and CDR2 SFDVKD. Trimming shortened V by 1 base and J by 2 bases, and 19 bases separated the two germline ends. CDR3 loop: CATSDLRQKTQINYGYTF. The DNA of the CDR3 is TGTGCCACCAGTGATTTAAGGCAGAAGACCCAAATAAACTATGGCTACACCTTC.

V and J are TRBV13 and TRBJ2-1, with TRBD1 matching 8 bases. The CDR3 is made up of 17 amino acids. Germline V gives CDR1 PRHDT, CDR2 FYEKMQ (reference sequence). V lost 0 bases to trimming and J lost 0 bases; unmatched junction nucleotides: 4. CDR3 sequence reads: CASSLGRTGSSYNEQFF. The DNA of the CDR3 is TGTGCCAGCAGCTTAGGTCGGACAGGGAGCTCCTACAATGAGCAGTTCTTC.

The rearrangement links TRBV12-3 or TRBV12-4 to TRBJ2-3; TRBD2 matches at 8 bases. The length of the CDR3 is 14 residues. After removal of 6 bases from V and 5 bases from J, the junction contained 7 bases not matched to a gene. CDR3 residues: CASSFSGGRDTQYF. As DNA, the CDR3 is TGTGCCAGCAGCTTCAGCGGGGGAAGAGATACGCAGTATTTT.

This chain uses TRBV12-3 or TRBV12-4 with TRBJ2-3; 12 nucleotides line up with TRBD1. V shed 3 bases, J shed 4 bases, and the junction held 2 bases outside the gene matches. The CDR3 length is 15 residues. CDR3 coding DNA: TGTGCCAGCAGTTTTGGGACAGGGGGCGCAGATACGCAGTATTTT. The encoded protein is CASSFGTGGADTQYF.

V usage is TRBV11-3 and J usage is TRBJ2-3; either TRBD1 or TRBD2 may fit D (6 bases each). V was cut by 5 bases and J by 2 bases, with 14 bases left in between. CDR3 size: 15 residues. Germline lookup yields CDR1 SGHNT and CDR2 YENEEA. CDR3 nucleotides: TGTGCCAGCAGCGGGGGGCAGGGGTTCACAGATACGCAGTATTTT. The encoded protein is CASSGGQGFTDTQYF. Looking up the rest from reference TRBV11-3 and TRBJ2-3 gives the full variable domain: EAGVVQSPRYKIIEKKQPVAFWCNPISGHNTLYWYLQNLGQGPELLIRYENEEAVDDSQLPKDRFSAERLKGVDSTLKIQPAELGDSAVYLCASSGGQGFTDTQYFGPGTRLTVL.